This T cell receptor (beta chain) was observed in a study of neurological immune-mediated disorders. Study-level findings and limits: CDR3 amino acid sequences of expanded clones were not shared across subjects, a result suggesting private repertoires in all groups. HTLV-1-associated myelopathy had the most TCR clonal expansion, while multiple sclerosis had the least, a level that fell below healthy controls.

This clonotype was seen at least ten times. Antigen: not known. Synthesis of cDNA was accomplished via 5'RACE employing 10-nucleotide random UMIs. MiXCR, applied by TCRdb to the 5' RACE reads, yields one record per CDR3 protein. The data show around 38,000 distinct CDR3 sequences, with 14% seen just once and approximately 4% held by the top ten. Approximately 1 million sorted CD4+ or CD8+ T cells made each library. The sample was CD4+ T cells from blood. This TCR was sampled from a woman aged 55-70 years with HTLV-1-associated myelopathy (HAM/TSP).

CDR3 amino acids: CASSLVYSRDNEQFF. The CDR3 DNA follows: TGTGCCAGCAGCTTAGTTTATAGCAGGGATAACGAGCAGTTCTTC. The chain employs TRBV7-2 and TRBJ2-1, with D perhaps matching TRBD1 (5 bases). CDR1 and CDR2 (germline): SGHTA, FQGNSA. Deletions cut 1 base from V and 10 bases from J, with 17 bases between. CDR3 length: 15 residues.